This TCR beta chain comes out of a study of CD8 T cells in ankylosing spondylitis. Study findings and constraints: There was a TCR beta motif, made of 7 to 9 highly homologous variants, that appeared characteristic of ankylosing spondylitis blood. Both synovial fluid and blood in reactive arthritis had previously been reported to carry some motif variants. CD8+ disease-linked clones were present at relatively low frequencies in blood. Disease-linked clones reportedly concentrated significantly in matched ankylosing spondylitis synovial fluid.

Quantitative 5'-RACE with molecular barcodes was used to make the TCR beta libraries. TCRdb itself ran the 5' RACE reads through MiXCR, one entry per CDR3 protein. The sample shows approximately 400,000 distinct CDR3 sequences, under 20% of them seen only once. As concerns this clonotype: Antigen: not known.

The source material was blood, either unsorted or a sorted T cell fraction (not recorded which). The TCR originated in a male donor with ankylosing spondylitis.

This chain's CDR3 is CASIPRGSNTGELFF. CDR3 sequence (DNA): TGTGCCAGCATTCCAAGGGGGTCCAACACCGGGGAGCTGTTTTTT. V is TRBV6-1 and J is TRBJ2-2, with D possibly TRBD1 on 6 matching bases. This CDR3 is built from 15 residues. Per the germline V gene, CDR1 is MNHNS and CDR2 is SASEGT. Trimming removed 7 bases from V and 2 bases from J, with 14 bases in between.